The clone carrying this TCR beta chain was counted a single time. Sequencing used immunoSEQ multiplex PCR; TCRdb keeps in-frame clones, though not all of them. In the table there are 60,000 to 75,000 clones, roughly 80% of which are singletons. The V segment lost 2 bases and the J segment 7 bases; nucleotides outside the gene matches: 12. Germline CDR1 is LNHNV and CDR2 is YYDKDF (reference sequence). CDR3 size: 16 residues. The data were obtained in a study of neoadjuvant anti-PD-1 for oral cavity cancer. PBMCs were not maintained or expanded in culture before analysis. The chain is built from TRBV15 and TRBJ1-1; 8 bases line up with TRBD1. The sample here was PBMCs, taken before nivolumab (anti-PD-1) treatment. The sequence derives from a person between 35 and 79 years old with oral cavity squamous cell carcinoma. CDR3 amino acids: CATSRFWDQGAFEAFF. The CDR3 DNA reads TGTGCCACCAGCAGATTCTGGGATCAGGGGGCTTTTGAAGCTTTCTTT.